The present T cell receptor beta chain was sequenced within a study of control samples from healthy donors and cancer patients. Profiling relied on immunoSEQ multiplex PCR, and the TCRdb table lists in-frame clones only, not all of them. The table records about 180,000 clones, more than 85% of them present only once. For this clone: Germline is not matched at one junction end, which may reflect a read error.

There are 13 residues in the CDR3. The germline CDR1 and CDR2 sequences are SGHTA and FQGTGA. The source is a woman aged 40 to 49 in good health. The sequenced sample was blood. The genes are TRBV7-3 and TRBJ2-5, with D maybe TRBD2 (6 bases). CDR3 in amino acids: CASSLTSLETQYF. The CDR3 DNA is TGTGCCAGCAGCCTAACTAGCTTGGAGACCCAGTACTTC.